Listed below are T cell receptor beta chains from one sample, sequenced in a study of shared clonotypes between healthy human individuals. Using immunoSEQ multiplex PCR, the repertoire was profiled, and TCRdb retains in-frame clones only, with some absent. The sample contains around 2,000,000 clones, around 96% of which appear only once. Sequenced sample: naive CD8+ T cells sorted from blood. Receptors originate from a man between 18 and 29 years old in good health. The CDR3 runs from the conserved cysteine through the conserved F or W. A D gene is named only where the DNA matches it firmly. The size of a clone is reported for some rows only, either as once, few or many, or as a class for expanded clones.

size	J	D	V	DNA	CDR3
NA	TRBJ2-7	TRBD1	TRBV6-1	TGTGCCAGCAGTGAAGCGGACAGGGCCTGGGGGGACGAGCAGTACTTC	CASSEADRAWGDEQYF
once	TRBJ1-3	NA	TRBV29-1	TGCAGCGTTGAAGATCTCCGGGTCAGGGAGAGTCCTGGAAACACCATATATTTT	CSVEDLRVRESPGNTIYF
once	TRBJ2-7	NA	TRBV18	TGTGCCAGCTCACCACCTGACACCAACTACGAGCAGTACTTC	CASSPPDTNYEQYF
NA	TRBJ2-7	NA	TRBV4-1	TGCGCCAGCAGCGAAAGGGCCCTCTACGAGCAGTACTTC	CASSERALYEQYF
NA	TRBJ2-7	NA	TRBV27	TGTGCCAGCAGTTTCAGGGGTTCCCTCTACGAGCAGTACTTC	CASSFRGSLYEQYF
NA	TRBJ2-5	NA	TRBV2	TGTGCCAGCAGTGGTTCCTCCTTGACGCACCGGGACAACCAAGAGACCCAGTACTTC	CASSGSSLTHRDNQETQYF
NA	TRBJ1-1	NA	TRBV7-2	TGTGCCAGCAGCGAGGACACTGAAGCTTTCTTT	CASSEDTEAFF
NA	TRBJ2-5	NA	TRBV9	TGTGCCAGCAGCTTATGGGGGGGCCGAGAGACCCAGTACTTC	CASSLWGGRETQYF
NA	TRBJ1-1	TRBD1	TRBV10-2	TGCGCCAGCAGTGAGCCGTGGCTCCGGGACAGACGAGACGGAGAAGCTTTCTTT	CASSEPWLRDRRDGEAFF
NA	TRBJ2-7	TRBD2	TRBV6-5	TGTGCCAGCGCGGTCCCTAGCGGGACGGGCGAGCAGTACTTC	CASAVPSGTGEQYF
NA	TRBJ2-7	NA	TRBV11-2	TGTGCCAGCAGCTTGGCAGGGGCCATCGAGCAGTACTTC	CASSLAGAIEQYF
NA	TRBJ2-3	NA	TRBV7-6	TGTGCCAGCAGCTTAGCAGAAGGAGAGGAGGGGTATACGCAGTATTTT	CASSLAEGEEGYTQYF
NA	TRBJ1-2	NA	TRBV5-6	TGTGCCAGCAGCCAAAGTGACTGGGGTGGCTACACCTTC	CASSQSDWGGYTF
NA	TRBJ1-1	TRBD1	TRBV4-3	TGCGCCAGCAGCCAAGTCGGGACAGGGGAAGCTTTCTTT	CASSQVGTGEAFF
NA	TRBJ2-7	TRBD1	TRBV5-6	TGTGCCAGCAGCTTCGGACAGGGCACCTACGAGCAGTACTTC	CASSFGQGTYEQYF
NA	TRBJ1-2	NA	TRBV6-5	TGTGCCAGCAGTTACGCGGGGTACGGCTACACCTTC	CASSYAGYGYTF
NA	TRBJ2-7	NA	TRBV28	TGTGCCAGCAGTTCCCGTGGCAGGGGCTCCTACGAGCAGTACTTC	CASSSRGRGSYEQYF
NA	TRBJ2-1	NA	TRBV4-3	TGCGCCAGCAGCCAAGACCCTAGCCCCCTCTACAATGAGCAGTTCTTC	CASSQDPSPLYNEQFF
NA	TRBJ2-7	NA	TRBV4-1	TGCGCCAGCAGCCAACTGACATTATCCTACGAGCAGTACTTC	CASSQLTLSYEQYF
NA	TRBJ2-1	NA	TRBV12-5	TGTGCTAGTGGCCGGGACATGTACAATGAGCAGTTCTTC	CASGRDMYNEQFF
once	TRBJ2-3	TRBD2	TRBV29-1	TGCAGCGTTGAAGAGGTGGGACTAGCGGGAGGTATCCCAGATACGCAGTATTTT	CSVEEVGLAGGIPDTQYF
NA	TRBJ1-2	NA	TRBV6-4	TGTGCCAGCAAAAAGGGGGAGGTCTATGGCTACACCTTC	CASKKGEVYGYTF
NA	TRBJ1-5	NA	TRBV19	TGTGCCAGTAGTATAGGAAGAGAACAGCCCCAGCATTTT	CASSIGREQPQHF
once	TRBJ2-7	TRBD1	TRBV27	TGTGCCAGCAGTTCCACCCCGACAGGGGCCACCTACGAGCAGTACTTC	CASSSTPTGATYEQYF
NA	TRBJ2-1	NA	TRBV29-1	TGCAGCGTTGATGGGAATGAGCAGTTCTTC	CSVDGNEQFF
once	TRBJ1-5	TRBD1	TRBV7-8	TGTGCCAGCAGCTTGGGGACAGGGAAGAATCAGCCCCAGCATTTT	CASSLGTGKNQPQHF
NA	TRBJ1-3	NA	TRBV4-1	TGCGCCAGCAGCCAAGTAATTTATGGCACCGTCGTGGCCACCATATATTTT	CASSQVIYGTVVATIYF
NA	TRBJ2-1	TRBD2	TRBV6-6	TGTGCCAGCAGTTACTCGAAGAGGACTAGCGGCCATGAGCAGTTCTTC	CASSYSKRTSGHEQFF
once	TRBJ2-4	NA	TRBV7-9	TGTGCCAGCAGCCTTTATAGGGGTGCCAAAAACATTCAGTACTTC	CASSLYRGAKNIQYF
NA	TRBJ2-1	TRBD1	TRBV7-9	TGTGCCAGCACTCCTCGTTGGGGACAGGGCCACAATGAGCAGTTCTTC	CASTPRWGQGHNEQFF
NA	TRBJ2-7	TRBD1	TRBV6-5	TGTGCCAGCAGTACAGGGGAAACCTACGAGCAGTACTTC	CASSTGETYEQYF
NA	TRBJ2-7	TRBD1	TRBV6-5	TGTGCCAGCAGTTACTTTGGACAGGGAAGGGACGAGCAGTACTTC	CASSYFGQGRDEQYF
NA	TRBJ2-5	NA	TRBV7-9	TGTGCCAGCAGCTTAGCGATTTCAGGGGCAGAGACCCAGTACTTC	CASSLAISGAETQYF
NA	TRBJ2-1	NA	TRBV5-1	TGCGCCAGCAGCTTGGTTGCGGCCAACAATGAGCAGTTCTTC	CASSLVAANNEQFF
NA	TRBJ2-1	NA	TRBV29-1	TGCAGCGTTGAACTCCCGAATGAGCAGTTCTTC	CSVELPNEQFF
NA	TRBJ2-7	NA	TRBV13	TGTGCCAGCAGCTTAGGCCAGACCTACGAGCAGTACTTC	CASSLGQTYEQYF
NA	TRBJ1-2	NA	TRBV6-5	TGTGCCAGCAGTTACTACGAAGGGGCCGAGTTCTATGGCTACACCTTC	CASSYYEGAEFYGYTF